This T cell receptor (beta chain) emerged from a study of T cell repertoires in cytomegalovirus infection. Study-wide background: Public signatures in TCR beta pointed to CMV infection and matching HLA type.

In its sample, this clonotype was seen many times. Its antigen is unknown. The V and J ends lost 1 base and 11 bases respectively, with 20 bases between them. Germline CDR1 and CDR2: SGHTA and FQGNSA. CDR3 length: 15 amino acids. TCRdb re-called the reads through MiXCR, storing one row per CDR3 protein. The sample holds 200,000 to 250,000 distinct CDR3 sequences, 9% to 15% seen once. Study observations and caveats: Based on cumulative public TCR beta family frequency, carriers of CMV plus the relevant HLA were identified. Clonotypes of TCR beta that were HLA-C-restricted and CMV-specific dominated the ex vivo response.

This sequence originates from a human donor in good health (CMV status not recorded). Some clones in this sample may be carry-over from other donors' samples. The rearrangement links TRBV7-2 to TRBJ1-1; D may be TRBD1 (6 bases). The sample was PBMCs. The CDR3 nucleotides are TGTGCCAGCAGCTTAGTGGGGGGGGGGGCTTTTTGGGCTTTCTTT. Residues: CASSLVGGGAFWAFF.